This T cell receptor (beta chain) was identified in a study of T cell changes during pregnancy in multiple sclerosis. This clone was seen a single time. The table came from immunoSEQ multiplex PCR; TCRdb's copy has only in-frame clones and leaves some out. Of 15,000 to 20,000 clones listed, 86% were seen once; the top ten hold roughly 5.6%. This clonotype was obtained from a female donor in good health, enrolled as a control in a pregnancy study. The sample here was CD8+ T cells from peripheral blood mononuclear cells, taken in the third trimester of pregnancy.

DNA of the CDR3: TGTGCCAGCAGCCAACCAGCGGGGAGCTCCTACAATGAGCAGTTCTTC. This codes for CASSQPAGSSYNEQFF. V and J are TRBV4-2 and TRBJ2-1; 7 positions match TRBD2. Germline CDR1 LGHNA, CDR2 YNFKEQ. The CDR3 is 16 residues long. Trimming removed 2 bases from V and 0 bases from J; junction bases left unmatched: 4.